This T cell receptor beta chain was sequenced for a study of T cell repertoires in cytomegalovirus infection. Looked up from germline, CDR1 is MGHRA and CDR2 is YSYEKL. The CDR3 runs to 17 residues. Trimming took 1 base from V and 5 from J; bases not matched to a gene: 13. TCRdb reanalysed the reads using MiXCR and keeps one entry per CDR3 protein. In the table there are about 260,000 distinct CDR3 sequences, roughly an eighth of which are singletons. The source is a human donor in good health (CMV status not recorded). Some clones in this sample may be carry-over from other donors' samples. The chain couples TRBV4-1 to TRBJ2-7; the match to TRBD2 covers 8 bases. The specimen sequenced was PBMCs. CDR3 sequence: CASSQVRRSGSPHEQYF. Here the CDR3 DNA reads TGCGCCAGCAGCCAAGTTCGCCGCAGCGGGAGTCCCCACGAGCAGTACTTC.